The rows below give T cell receptor beta chains drawn from one sample of a study of blood T cell repertoires in COVID-19. Assay: immunoSEQ multiplex PCR; the TCRdb copy retains only in-frame clones and omits some. Here the sample spans just over 20,000 clones, around 86% being singletons. The sequenced material came from peripheral blood. These receptors were collected from a middle-aged man with active COVID-19. Both conserved end residues are part of each CDR3. The D gene is left open where the match is weak. The size field is filled for only some rows; it gives once, few, many or a size class.

abundance	v_gene	d_gene	j_gene	CDR3nt	CDR3aa
.	TRBV11-2	.	TRBJ2-1	TGTGCCAGCAGCCCCGTCCCCCTGAATGAGCAGTTCTTC	CASSPVPLNEQFF
.	TRBV10-1	.	TRBJ1-3	TGCGCCAGCAGTGATGGACAGCACTCTGGAAACACCATATATTTT	CASSDGQHSGNTIYF
.	TRBV11-2	.	TRBJ2-3	TGTGCCGCCAGTGGCAGGGGCAGCACAGATACGCAGTATTTT	CAASGRGSTDTQYF
.	TRBV5-6	.	TRBJ1-1	TGTGCCAGCAGCTCGCCGCTTCGGGCTCCCCGGGGAGCTTTCTTT	CASSSPLRAPRGAFF
.	TRBV4-1	.	TRBJ1-1	TGCGCCAGCAGCCAAGAGCAGGGGACGGGTGAAGCTTTCTTT	CASSQEQGTGEAFF
.	TRBV30	.	TRBJ2-1	TGTGCCTGGAGTGAAGGGGGTCCTCGCAATGAGCAGTTCTTC	CAWSEGGPRNEQFF
.	TRBV6-4	TRBD2	TRBJ2-2	TGTGCCAGCAGTGACTCGGAAGGCGGGGGGGCGCCTGGGGAGCTGTTTTTT	CASSDSEGGGAPGELFF
.	TRBV7-9	.	TRBJ2-5	TGTGCCAGCAGCTTACACCACGGGATACTTGCCTCAGAGACCCAGTACTTC	CASSLHHGILASETQYF
few	TRBV4-3	TRBD1	TRBJ1-2	TGCGCCAGCAGCTCTGGGACAGGGAACTATGGCTACACCTTC	CASSSGTGNYGYTF
.	TRBV4-1	.	TRBJ1-1	TGCGCCAGCAGCCAAGAGGGGGGGGGTCCTGAAGCTTTCTTT	CASSQEGGGPEAFF
.	TRBV21-1	.	TRBJ2-7	TGTGCCAGCAGCGCCTTAGGACACAGGGATCCCTACGAGCAGTACTTC	CASSALGHRDPYEQYF
.	TRBV12-5	TRBD1	TRBJ2-5	TGTGCTAGTGGCCAAAGACAGGGTTATGGGGAGACCCAGTACTTC	CASGQRQGYGETQYF
once	TRBV2	.	TRBJ2-7	TGTGCCAGCAGTGATGACTACTCCTACGAGCAGTACTTC	CASSDDYSYEQYF
.	TRBV12-3/TRBV12-4	TRBD1	TRBJ2-7	TGTGCCAGCACCTCCCCTGGGACAGGCGAGCAGTACTTC	CASTSPGTGEQYF
few	TRBV7-8	.	TRBJ2-1	TGTGCCAGCAGCTACCAGGACAGAGAGCAGTTCTTC	CASSYQDREQFF
.	TRBV27	TRBD1	TRBJ2-7	TGTGCCAGCAGTTGGGGGACAGCCGATTACGAGCAGTACTTC	CASSWGTADYEQYF
.	TRBV10-3	TRBD1	TRBJ2-1	TGTGCCATCAGTGACTCTGCGGACAGGAGCGGTGAGCAGTTCTTC	CAISDSADRSGEQFF
.	TRBV7-9	TRBD1	TRBJ1-5	TGTGCCAGCAGCTTAGGAACAGGGGGACCGTCCCAGCATTTT	CASSLGTGGPSQHF
.	TRBV6-2/TRBV6-3	TRBD2	TRBJ2-3	TGTGCCAGCAGTTACTCCGGGACTAGCGTGGCGCAGTATTTT	CASSYSGTSVAQYF
.	TRBV5-4	TRBD1	TRBJ1-2	TGTGCCAGCAGCCGCGGACAGGGCGTTTATGGCTACACCTTC	CASSRGQGVYGYTF
.	TRBV2	.	TRBJ1-2	TGTGCCAGCAGTGAAACCGGTAGGGGTGGCTACACCTTC	CASSETGRGGYTF
.	TRBV11-3	.	TRBJ2-3	TGTGCCAGCGGAGACGGCACAGATACGCAGTATTTT	CASGDGTDTQYF
.	TRBV19	.	TRBJ1-4	TGTGCCAGTAACACACCGACAACTAATGAAAAACTGTTTTTT	CASNTPTTNEKLFF
.	TRBV11-2	.	TRBJ2-7	TGTGCCAGCAGCTTAGCTTTCGCCTACGAGCAGTACTTC	CASSLAFAYEQYF
.	TRBV7-2	.	TRBJ1-3	TGTGCCAGCAGCTTATCGGGCGGAACAGGGGGAAACACCATATATTTT	CASSLSGGTGGNTIYF
.	TRBV6-5	.	TRBJ2-2	TGTGCCATCCTGACACCCCGGGAGGAGCTGTTTTTT	CAILTPREELFF
.	TRBV11-2	.	TRBJ1-4	TGTGCCAGCAGCCAACAGGGTACCTCAGAAAAACTGTTTTTT	CASSQQGTSEKLFF
once	TRBV7-8	.	TRBJ2-1	TGTGCCAGCAGCTACCGCAGAACACCCGCAGGTGAGCAGTTCTTC	CASSYRRTPAGEQFF
.	TRBV30	.	TRBJ2-3	TGTGCCTGGAGTATCGGGACAGATACGCAGTATTTT	CAWSIGTDTQYF
.	TRBV9	.	TRBJ1-5	TGTGCCAGCAGCGTAGGAACCCCCGGGCCCCAGCATTTT	CASSVGTPGPQHF
once	TRBV10-1	TRBD1	TRBJ1-3	TGCGCCAGCAGGGAGAGACAGGGGGCGTCTTCTGGAAACACCATATATTTT	CASRERQGASSGNTIYF
.	TRBV19	.	TRBJ1-5	TGTGCCAGTAGTGCCGACAGGTACAGCAATCAGCCCCAGCATTTT	CASSADRYSNQPQHF
once	TRBV19	TRBD1	TRBJ1-4	TGTGCCAGTAATTTCGGGACAGCGGCTGAAAAACTGTTTTTT	CASNFGTAAEKLFF
few	TRBV27	.	TRBJ1-2	TGTGCCAGCAGTTCCCTATCCCGGGACTATGGCTACACCTTC	CASSSLSRDYGYTF
once	TRBV7-9	TRBD1	TRBJ1-1	TGTGCCAGCAGCATTAGCCAGGGGGAGATGAACACTGAAGCTTTCTTT	CASSISQGEMNTEAFF
.	TRBV15	TRBD2	TRBJ2-2	TGTGCCACCAGCAGACGGGAGGTCGTAACCGGGGAGCTGTTTTTT	CATSRREVVTGELFF
.	TRBV19	.	TRBJ2-5	TGTGCCAGTAGTATGTTAAATAGAGAGACCCAGTACTTC	CASSMLNRETQYF
.	TRBV9	TRBD2	TRBJ2-1	TGTGCCAGCAGCCTGGGACTAGCGGACTACAATGAGCAGTTCTTC	CASSLGLADYNEQFF
.	TRBV29-1	.	TRBJ1-2	TGCAGCGTTGATGCAGGCTCAACTAACTATGGCTACACCTTC	CSVDAGSTNYGYTF
.	TRBV30	.	TRBJ1-1	TGTGCCTGGAGTGTCCAGGTTGAAGCTTTCTTT	CAWSVQVEAFF
.	TRBV5-8	.	TRBJ1-5	TGTGCCAGCAGCTTGGCCGGCGCGACAGCGCTCTTGGATCAGCCCCAGCATTTT	CASSLAGATALLDQPQHF
.	TRBV5-1	TRBD1	TRBJ2-3	TGCGCCAGCAGATTAGACAGGGGGCCAGATACGCAGTATTTT	CASRLDRGPDTQYF
.	TRBV27	TRBD1	TRBJ1-5	TGTGCCAGCAGTCGGACAGGCATCAATCAGCCCCAGCATTTT	CASSRTGINQPQHF